A few counts support the clone carrying this T cell receptor beta chain. This entry belongs to a study of OX40 agonist ivuxolimab in advanced cancers. Whole-study context: Anti-PD-1, anti-PD-L1 or anti-CTLA-4 therapy given earlier was allowed, and 30% to 45% had some.

Method: immunoSEQ multiplex PCR; TCRdb's copy keeps in-frame clones and lacks some. Among around 30,000 clones listed, about 80% were seen once. Exclusion of a patient followed from autoimmune disease history or systemic immunosuppression. This CDR3 is 17 amino acids long. Germline CDR1 SGHVS, CDR2 FNYEAQ. Trimming shortened V by 2 bases and J by 5 bases, and 21 bases separated the two germline ends. The rearrangement links TRBV7-6 to TRBJ2-5, with D perhaps matching TRBD2 (7 bases). Sequenced material: CD4+ or CD8+ T cells sorted from blood, taken in a trial of the OX40 agonist ivuxolimab. This receptor was taken from an adult with an advanced solid tumor such as melanoma, head and neck, liver or kidney cancer. The DNA of the CDR3 is TGTGCCAGCAGCTTAAGGTTCGGGGGCCAGGGAGGGGAGACCCAGTACTTC. The encoded protein is CASSLRFGGQGGETQYF.